Described below is a single TCR beta chain sequence and its context. Its antigen is still unknown. Most PBMC samples had approximately 480 ng input DNA in six replicates. The data were produced by immunoSEQ multiplex PCR, yet TCRdb's version contains in-frame clones alone and is incomplete. The table lists 40,000 to 50,000 clones, 65% to 80% of them singletons. The time point was: after neoadjuvant nivolumab, at surgical resection. No culture or expansion preceded analysis of these blood cells. This sample is drawn from a study of neoadjuvant anti-PD-1 for oral cavity cancer. Whole-study context: Patients without progression got a fourth dose around day 43. Study-wide results and caveats: Non-responders to neoadjuvant nivolumab had significantly more clonal PBMC T cells than responders.

Germline loops: CDR1 MGHRA, CDR2 YSYEKL. The CDR3 loop spans 16 amino acids. V was clipped by 3 bases and J by 0 bases, with 12 bases between them. Sequencing was performed on PBMCs, taken after nivolumab (anti-PD-1) treatment. The sequence was obtained from a person between 35 and 79 years old with oral cavity squamous cell carcinoma. V and J are TRBV4-1 and TRBJ2-1; D perhaps matches TRBD1 (5 bases). The CDR3 sequence is CASSQGPRSSYNEQFF. CDR3 nucleotides: TGCGCCAGCAGCCAGGGGCCTAGGAGCTCCTACAATGAGCAGTTCTTC.